The 27 T cell receptor beta chains reported below all come from one sample, sequenced in a study of early T cells in non-severe SARS-CoV-2 infection. TCRdb re-called the 5' RACE reads with MiXCR, one entry per CDR3 protein. This table has more than 65,000 distinct CDR3 sequences, about 14% appearing once. The sample was whole blood, taken at baseline. The receptors were gathered from an adult who was a healthcare worker with PCR-confirmed SARS-CoV-2 infection or an uninfected control (not recorded which).

This clonotype was seen at least ten times. The chain employs TRBV13 and TRBJ2-5; 9 nucleotides line up with TRBD2. CDR1 is PRHDT, CDR2 FYEKMQ, per germline (reference sequence). CDR3 length: 15 residues. The junction had 3 bases not matched to a gene; V was cut back by 1 base and J by 3 bases. The DNA for the CDR3 is TGTGCCAGCAGCTTAGTTGTAGCGGGAGAAGAGACCCAGTACTTC. It codes for CASSLVVAGEETQYF.

This clonotype appeared many times. The chain joins TRBV30 to TRBJ1-6; D possibly corresponds to TRBD1 (6 bases). Trimming stripped 2 bases from V and 10 bases from J, with 15 bases between. Looked up from germline, CDR1 is GTSNPN and CDR2 is SVGIG (reference sequence). This CDR3 contains 14 residues. The CDR3 DNA reads as TGTGCCTGGAGTTACACCCAGGGGAGATCACCCCTCCACTTT. Protein: CAWSYTQGRSPLHF.

This clonotype was detected a few times. The chain couples TRBV7-3 to TRBJ2-5; TRBD1 matches 9 bases. The length of the CDR3 is 14 residues. J was trimmed by 5 bases and V by 5 bases; bases with no gene match: 6. Germline V gene sequence: CDR1 SGHTA, CDR2 FQGTGA. CDR3 in amino acids: CASSPTGGMETQYF. CDR3 nucleotide sequence: TGTGCCAGCAGCCCGACAGGGGGTATGGAGACCCAGTACTTC.

This clonotype was counted many times. The chain carries TRBV14 and TRBJ1-3; D is ambiguous. The CDR3 has 14 amino acids. Per the germline V gene, CDR1 is SGHDN and CDR2 is FVKESK. The V and J ends lost 8 bases and 2 bases respectively, with 13 bases between them. The CDR3 DNA reads as TGTGCCAGCGCAGACACAGTCCCTGGAAACACCATATATTTT. Its protein product is CASADTVPGNTIYF.

The chain has TRBV15 and TRBJ1-2; 7 bases match TRBD1. Germline assignment: CDR1 LNHNV and CDR2 YYDKDF (reference sequence). Germline trimming cut 1 base from V and 3 bases from J; bases unmatched to any gene: 2. The CDR3 runs 14 residues. CDR3 nucleotides: TGTGCCACCAGCAGAGGAGGGGGCGACTATGGCTACACCTTC. Protein: CATSRGGGDYGYTF. Based on the CDR3 plus reference TRBV15 and TRBJ1-2, the full variable domain is DAMVIQNPRYQVTQFGKPVTLSCSQTLNHNVMYWYQQKSSQAPKLLFHYYDKDFNNEADTPDNFQSRRPNTSFCFLDIRSPGLGDTAMYLCATSRGGGDYGYTFGSGTRLTVV.

V usage is TRBV11-1 and J usage is TRBJ2-7, with TRBD2 matching over 8 bases. Trimming took 5 bases from V and 2 from J; bases not matched to a gene: 11. CDR3 size: 16 residues. Germline CDR1 is SGHAT and CDR2 is FQDESV (reference sequence). The CDR3 reads CASSQAGKGLAYEQYF. CDR3 DNA: TGTGCCAGCAGCCAAGCAGGGAAGGGACTAGCCTACGAGCAGTACTTC.

About this clonotype: This is likely a read error, given that the CDR3 carries no conserved phenylalanine or tryptophan at its end. The DNA is omitted, as the CDR3 cannot be located on it reliably, and the CDR3 follows TCRdb's listing. The chain links TRBV7-3 to TRBJ2-7. From its first to its last residue, the CDR3 has 10 amino acids. Germline lookup yields CDR1 SGHTA and CDR2 FQGTGA. CDR3 residues: CASSLGLPYG.

The gene calls are TRBV5-1 and TRBJ1-1; 8 bases are a match to TRBD1. CDR3 length equals 15 residues. Germline V gene data show CDR1 as SGHRS and CDR2 as YFSETQ. V was pared by 4 bases and J by 4 bases, with 9 bases of the junction left unmatched. The CDR3 DNA sequence: TGCGCCAGCAGCCCCCGGGCAGGGGGCATCACTGAAGCTTTCTTT. Protein: CASSPRAGGITEAFF.

This clonotype was counted only a few times. V and J are TRBV9 and TRBJ2-2; possible D gene TRBD1, 5 bases. V was trimmed by 7 bases and J by 2 bases, leaving 15 bases between them. Germline V gene sequence: CDR1 SGDLS, CDR2 YYNGEE. This CDR3 contains 15 residues. The chain's CDR3 is CASGASSLNTGELFF. CDR3 coding DNA: TGTGCCAGCGGGGCGTCCTCTCTTAACACCGGGGAGCTGTTTTTT.

The chain employs TRBV20-1 and TRBJ2-3, with 10 positions matching TRBD2. The CDR3 has 15 residues. J gave up 5 bases and V 5 bases, and 10 bases lay outside the gene matches. Germline V gene lookup returns CDR1 DFQATT and CDR2 SNEGSKA (reference sequence). Written as DNA, the CDR3 is TGCAGTGCTCCCCTAGCGGGAGACGGTGTAGATACGCAGTATTTT. As protein: CSAPLAGDGVDTQYF.

This clonotype was detected a few times. The J gene is TRBJ1-6, the V gene TRBV7-9; unclear D gene. Germline V gene data show CDR1 as SEHNR and CDR2 as FQNEAQ (reference sequence). The CDR3 sequence is 15 residues long. V lost 3 bases to trimming and J lost 10 bases, with 16 bases between them. CDR3 protein: CASSLEGYTSSPLHF. For the CDR3, the DNA is TGTGCCAGCAGCTTGGAGGGATACACGTCCTCACCCCTCCACTTT.

This clonotype came up many times. The V gene is TRBV20-1, the J gene TRBJ2-3; D might be TRBD2 (6 bases). The CDR3 consists of 13 residues. Germline assignment: CDR1 DFQATT and CDR2 SNEGSKA (reference sequence). V was cut by 4 bases and J by 0 bases, with 8 bases left in between. DNA for the CDR3: TGCAGTGCTAAACTAGCTAGCACAGATACGCAGTATTTT. Translated: CSAKLASTDTQYF.

This clonotype has a handful of counts. The DNA of the CDR3 is TGTGCCAGCAGCCAAGCCTCCCCCGGGGAGCTGTTTTTT. As protein: CASSQASPGELFF. This chain joins TRBV4-2 and TRBJ2-2; D unclear. This CDR3 spans 13 amino acids. Trimming took off 1 base at V and 6 bases at J, with 6 bases between the two ends. Germline V gene data show CDR1 as LGHNA and CDR2 as YNFKEQ.

This clonotype has only one observation. The CDR3 region has the DNA TGTGCCACCCAAGAGGGCCGGGGACTTAGTCATCAGCAGTTCTTC. It translates to CATQEGRGLSHQQFF. The rearrangement joins TRBV24-1 to TRBJ2-1; maybe TRBD2 (6 bases). Between the trimmed V and J ends, which lost 9 bases and 11 bases, there was a span of 25 bases. The germline gives CDR1 KGHDR, CDR2 SFDVKD. This CDR3 is built from 15 residues.

This clonotype turned up a few times. The V gene is TRBV28, the J gene TRBJ2-7; D is possibly TRBD2 (5 bases). Germline V gives CDR1 MDHEN, CDR2 SYDVKM. The CDR3 consists of 12 residues. Trimming shortened V by 4 bases and J by 6 bases, and 10 bases separated the two germline ends. CDR3 coding DNA: TGTGCCAGCAGTTCGACTATCGCCGAGCAGTACTTC. Residues: CASSSTIAEQYF.

This clonotype was seen many times. V and J are TRBV7-9 and TRBJ1-1, with D uncertain. The CDR3 is 12 amino acids. V was pared by 4 bases and J by 6 bases, with 9 bases between. Germline-derived CDR1 and CDR2 are SEHNR and FQNEAQ (reference sequence). Here the CDR3 reads CASSSQDPEAFF. The CDR3, as DNA: TGTGCCAGCAGCTCTCAGGACCCTGAAGCTTTCTTT. Complete variable domain (other parts from reference TRBV7-9 and TRBJ1-1): DTGVSQNPRHKITKRGQNVTFRCDPISEHNRLYWYRQTLGQGPEFLTYFQNEAQLEKSRLLSDRFSAERPKGSFSTLEIQRTEQGDSAMYLCASSSQDPEAFFGQGTRLTVV.

This clonotype was recorded a few times. V gene TRBV5-4 combines with J gene TRBJ1-6, with D possibly TRBD1 on 5 matching bases. The V and J ends lost 4 bases and 9 bases respectively, with 11 bases between them. The CDR3 spans 13 residues. The germline V gene has CDR1 SGHNT and CDR2 YYREEE (reference sequence). The chain's CDR3 is CASSADTFSPLHF. CDR3 coding DNA: TGTGCCAGCAGCGCGGACACATTTTCACCCCTCCACTTT.

Only a few counts were recorded for this clonotype. The V gene is TRBV20-1, the J gene TRBJ2-7; a possible D gene is TRBD1 (5 bases). V was pared by 2 bases and J by 0 bases, with 8 bases between. Per germline, CDR1 DFQATT and CDR2 SNEGSKA (reference sequence). CDR3 size: 13 residues. CDR3 residues: CSARTGSSYEQYF. The CDR3 DNA reads as TGCAGTGCTAGAACAGGTAGCTCCTACGAGCAGTACTTC.

The J gene is TRBJ2-7, the V gene TRBV19, with TRBD1 matching 10 bases. V was pared by 3 bases and J by 0 bases, with 8 bases of the junction left unmatched. The CDR3 runs 17 residues. CDR1 is LNHDA and CDR2 is SQIVND in the germline V gene (reference sequence). The DNA of the CDR3 is TGTGCCAGTAGTATGTTGGGGACAGGGGATATCTCCTACGAGCAGTACTTC. It yields the protein CASSMLGTGDISYEQYF.

This clonotype was observed a handful of times. The genes are TRBV4-2 and TRBJ2-7; D possibly corresponds to TRBD1 (6 bases). Per the germline V gene, CDR1 is LGHNA and CDR2 is YNFKEQ. Trimming removed 0 bases from V and 2 bases from J, with 14 bases in between. The CDR3 has 16 amino acids. The CDR3 region has the DNA TGTGCCAGCAGCCAAGAAGGGGGAACCAGCACCTACGAGCAGTACTTC. Translated, it gives CASSQEGGTSTYEQYF.

This clonotype was counted many times. The chain recombines TRBV5-1 with TRBJ1-1; D remains unclear. Trimming stripped 1 base from V and 3 bases from J, with 7 bases between. The CDR3 is 13 amino acids. Germline CDR1 and CDR2: SGHRS and YFSETQ. The CDR3 DNA is TGCGCCAGCAGCTTGAAGTTGGACACTGAAGCTTTCTTT. Amino acids: CASSLKLDTEAFF. The whole variable domain, remainder taken from reference TRBV5-1 and TRBJ1-1, is KAGVTQTPRYLIKTRGQQVTLSCSPISGHRSVSWYQQTPGQGLQFLFEYFSETQRNKGNFPGRFSGRQFSNSRSEMNVSTLELGDSALYLCASSLKLDTEAFFGQGTRLTVV.

This clonotype appeared a few times. This chain links TRBV10-2 with TRBJ1-1; perhaps TRBD1 as D (5 bases). The CDR3 has 13 residues. V dropped 8 bases and J dropped 0 bases, with 10 bases sitting between them. CDR1 and CDR2 (germline): WSHSY, SAAADI. The CDR3 DNA sequence: TGCGCCAGCGGGGACGGTATGAACACTGAAGCTTTCTTT. Translation gives CASGDGMNTEAFF.

Only a few counts were recorded for this clonotype. The chain is built from TRBV12-3 or TRBV12-4 and TRBJ1-2, with 9 positions matching TRBD1. The trim removed 6 bases at V and 4 bases at J, leaving 3 bases unmatched. The CDR3 runs 13 residues. The CDR3 DNA sequence: TGTGCCAGCAGCGCGGACAGGGGCTATGGCTACACCTTC. Protein product: CASSADRGYGYTF.

This clonotype was observed a handful of times. The chain recombines TRBV28 with TRBJ1-5, with D unclear. Germline-derived CDR1 and CDR2 are MDHEN and SYDVKM. This CDR3 comprises 14 residues. V dropped 7 bases and J dropped 3 bases, with 13 bases sitting between them. In DNA form, the CDR3 reads TGTGCCAGCACCCGCCGGGGATACAATCAGCCCCAGCATTTT. This codes for CASTRRGYNQPQHF.

V usage is TRBV27 and J usage is TRBJ2-7; 7 nucleotides align to TRBD1. Germline CDR1 is MNHEY and CDR2 is SMNVEV (reference sequence). J gave up 4 bases and V 6 bases, and 6 bases lay outside the gene matches. This CDR3 spans 13 amino acids. CDR3 loop: CASSPGRGYEQYF. CDR3 DNA: TGTGCCAGCAGCCCCGGCAGGGGGTACGAGCAGTACTTC.

This chain links TRBV4-1 with TRBJ1-5; possibly TRBD1 for D (6 bases). The V end was cut by 4 bases, the J end by 3 bases, with 10 bases between. The CDR3 has 14 residues. Germline V gene data show CDR1 as MGHRA and CDR2 as YSYEKL. As DNA, the CDR3 is TGCGCCAGCAGCCGCGGACAGCCCAATCAGCCCCAGCATTTT. Translation: CASSRGQPNQPQHF.

This clonotype turned up a few times. This chain uses TRBV11-2 with TRBJ2-2; D possibly corresponds to TRBD1 (6 bases). Germline V gene lookup returns CDR1 SGHAT and CDR2 FQNNGV. There are 15 residues in the CDR3. V lost 3 bases, J lost 4 bases, and 12 bases lay in between. The CDR3 region has the DNA TGTGCCAGCAGCTTCTCCAGGGGTTTCACCGGGGAGCTGTTTTTT. The encoded protein is CASSFSRGFTGELFF.